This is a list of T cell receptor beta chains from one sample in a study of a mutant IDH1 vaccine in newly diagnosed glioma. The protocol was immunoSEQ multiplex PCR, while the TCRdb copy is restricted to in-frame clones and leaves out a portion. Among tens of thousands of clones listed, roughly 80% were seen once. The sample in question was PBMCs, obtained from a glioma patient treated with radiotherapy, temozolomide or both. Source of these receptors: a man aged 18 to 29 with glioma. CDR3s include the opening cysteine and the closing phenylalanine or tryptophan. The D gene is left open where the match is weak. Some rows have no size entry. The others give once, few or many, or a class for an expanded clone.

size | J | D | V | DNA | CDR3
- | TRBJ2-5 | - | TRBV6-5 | TGTGCCAGCAGTTATGGGGGGCAGGAGACCCAGTACTTC | CASSYGGQETQYF
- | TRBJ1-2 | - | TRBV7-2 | TGTGCCAGCAGCTTAGTGGCAGAGGGCTATGGCTACACCTTC | CASSLVAEGYGYTF
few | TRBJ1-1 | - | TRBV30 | TGTGCCTGGAGTCCCGCCGAAGGGACTGAAGCTTTCTTT | CAWSPAEGTEAFF
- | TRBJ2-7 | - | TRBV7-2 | TGTGCCAGCAGCAGCTCTCGGTACGAGCAGTACTTC | CASSSSRYEQYF
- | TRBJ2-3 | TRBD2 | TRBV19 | TGTGCCAGTAGTATTGCAGGGAGGGGTACAGATACGCAGTATTTT | CASSIAGRGTDTQYF
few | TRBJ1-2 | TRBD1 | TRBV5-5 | TGTGCCAGCAGCTTGGAGACAGGGGCCTACGGCTACACCTTC | CASSLETGAYGYTF
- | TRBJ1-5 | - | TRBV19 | TGTGCCAGTAGTCATGAGGGTAATCAGCCCCAGCATTTT | CASSHEGNQPQHF
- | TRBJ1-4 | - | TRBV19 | TGTGCCAGTAGTATACGGGCGTATAATGAAAAACTGTTTTTT | CASSIRAYNEKLFF
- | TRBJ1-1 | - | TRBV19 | TGTGCCAGTAGTTCTACCGGGGGCACTGAAGCTTTCTTT | CASSSTGGTEAFF
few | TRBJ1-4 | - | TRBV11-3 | TGTGCCAGCAGCTTTTGCCGGCATAATGAAAAACTGTTTTTT | CASSFCRHNEKLFF
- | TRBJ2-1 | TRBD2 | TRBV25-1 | TGTGCCAGCAGTGAATTGGGGAGGGAGACCCACAATGAGCAGTTCTTC | CASSELGRETHNEQFF
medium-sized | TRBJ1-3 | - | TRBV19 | TGTGCCACCGCCCATCGCTCTGGAAACACCATATATTTT | CATAHRSGNTIYF
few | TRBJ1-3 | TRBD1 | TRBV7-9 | TGTGCCACCTTTTCGACAGGGGGAAACACCATATATTTT | CATFSTGGNTIYF
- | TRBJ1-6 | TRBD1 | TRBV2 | TGTGCCAGCAGGGGGACAGACGATTCACCCCTCCACTTT | CASRGTDDSPLHF
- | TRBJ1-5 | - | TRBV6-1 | TGTGCCAGCGGTATAGAAGGGACGGGCAATCAGCCCCAGCATTTT | CASGIEGTGNQPQHF
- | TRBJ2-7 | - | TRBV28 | TGTGCCAGCAGCCTCACCTACGAGCAGTACTTC | CASSLTYEQYF
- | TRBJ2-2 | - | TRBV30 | TGTGCCTGGTCCCCTTACAGAACCGGGGAGCTGTTTTTT | CAWSPYRTGELFF
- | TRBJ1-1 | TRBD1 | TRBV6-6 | TGTGCCAGCAGCTTTACAGGGGGGAACACTGAAGCTTTCTTT | CASSFTGGNTEAFF
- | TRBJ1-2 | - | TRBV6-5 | TGTGCCAGCACGGTTGGCACCTACTATGGCTACACCTTC | CASTVGTYYGYTF
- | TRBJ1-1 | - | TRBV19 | TGTGCCAGTAGTATATTGATGAACACTGAAGCTTTCTTT | CASSILMNTEAFF
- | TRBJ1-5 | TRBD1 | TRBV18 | TGTGCCAGCTCACCGGGCAGGGGGCAGAATCAGCCCCAGCATTTT | CASSPGRGQNQPQHF
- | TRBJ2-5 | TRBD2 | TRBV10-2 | TGCGCCAGCAGTCCCGGGGGGATCGAGACCCAGTACTTC | CASSPGGIETQYF
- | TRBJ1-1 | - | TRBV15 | TGTGCCACCAGCAGAGATGAGGGGACACTAAACACTGAAGCTTTCTTT | CATSRDEGTLNTEAFF
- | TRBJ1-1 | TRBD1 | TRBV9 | TGTGCCAGCAGCGTATCCGGGACAGGGGGACCGAACACTGAAGCTTTCTTT | CASSVSGTGGPNTEAFF
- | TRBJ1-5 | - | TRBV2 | TGTGCCAGCAGTGAAGCGAGACAGCGTAATCAGCCCCAGCATTTT | CASSEARQRNQPQHF
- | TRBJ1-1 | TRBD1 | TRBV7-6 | TGTGCCAGCAGCCGAGGGACAGCCCACACTGAAGCTTTCTTT | CASSRGTAHTEAFF
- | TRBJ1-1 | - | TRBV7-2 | TGTGCCAGCAGTCCTCAGGCCTTGATGACTGAAGCTTTCTTT | CASSPQALMTEAFF
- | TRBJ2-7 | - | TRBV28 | TGTGCCAGCAGTCCGCCCCAGGGAAGGGACGAGCAGTACTTC | CASSPPQGRDEQYF
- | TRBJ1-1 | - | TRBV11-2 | TGTGCCAGCATCCATGCAGGGGTCACTGAAGCTTTCTTT | CASIHAGVTEAFF
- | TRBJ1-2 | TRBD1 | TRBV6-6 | TGTGCCAGCAGGCATCGACAGGGGCAAGACGGCTACACCTTC | CASRHRQGQDGYTF
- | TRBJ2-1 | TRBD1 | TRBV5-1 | TGCGCCAGCAGCATGGACAGGGGGCAGGGGTATGAGCAGTTCTTC | CASSMDRGQGYEQFF
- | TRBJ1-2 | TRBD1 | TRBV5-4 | TGTGCCAGCAGCCCCCCGGGACAGGGGGCACGGTATGGCTACACCTTC | CASSPPGQGARYGYTF
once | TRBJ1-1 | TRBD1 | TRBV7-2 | TGTGCCAGCAATTCCGACCCAGGGGGGAACACTGAAGCTTTCTTT | CASNSDPGGNTEAFF
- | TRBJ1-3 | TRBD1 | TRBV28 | TGTGCCAGCAACCCAGGGGGCTCGGGCTCTGGAAACACCATATATTTT | CASNPGGSGSGNTIYF
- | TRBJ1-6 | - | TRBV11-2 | TGTGCCAGCACCCCCGAGGCAGCCATGTCACCCCTCCACTTT | CASTPEAAMSPLHF
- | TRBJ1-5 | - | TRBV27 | TGTGCCAGCAGTTTATGGGCGACAGGAGGCGTTCATCAGCCCCAGCATTTT | CASSLWATGGVHQPQHF
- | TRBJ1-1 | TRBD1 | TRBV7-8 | TGTGCCAGCAGCCCTAGACAGGGGATTAACACTGAAGCTTTCTTT | CASSPRQGINTEAFF
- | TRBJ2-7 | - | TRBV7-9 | TGTGCCAGCAGCTTTGGGAACTCCTACGAGCAGTACTTC | CASSFGNSYEQYF
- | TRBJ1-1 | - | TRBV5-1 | TGCGCCAGCAGCTGGGGAGATTGGGCCACTGAAGCTTTCTTT | CASSWGDWATEAFF
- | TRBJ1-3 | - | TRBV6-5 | TGTGCCAGCAGTTACTCGGCAGATACTGGAAACACCATATATTTT | CASSYSADTGNTIYF
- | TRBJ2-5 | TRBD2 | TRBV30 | TGTGCCTGGAGTGCCTGGGGACTAGCGGAGACCCAGTACTTC | CAWSAWGLAETQYF
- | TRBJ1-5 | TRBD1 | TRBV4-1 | TGCGCCAGCAGCTTCGCGCTCCCTGGACAGGGGGACAATCAGCCCCAGCATTTT | CASSFALPGQGDNQPQHF
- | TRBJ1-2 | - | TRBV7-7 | TGTGCTAGCAGCTTATTTCTAGGGGATGGCTACACCTTC | CASSLFLGDGYTF
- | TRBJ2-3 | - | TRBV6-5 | TGTGCCAGCAGTCACCCGGTCACAGATACGCAGTATTTT | CASSHPVTDTQYF
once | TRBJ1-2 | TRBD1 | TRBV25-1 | TGTGCCAGCCGACAGGGGGCCAATGGCTACACCTTC | CASRQGANGYTF
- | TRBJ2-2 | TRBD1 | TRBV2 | TGTGCCAGCACCCGGGGACAGACAACGAACACCGGGGAGCTGTTTTTT | CASTRGQTTNTGELFF
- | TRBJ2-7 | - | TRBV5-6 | TGTGCCAGCAGTAAGGCCGGGCTAGGCGAGCAGTACTTC | CASSKAGLGEQYF
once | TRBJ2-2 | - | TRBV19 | TGTGCCAGTAGTCTAGCCCACGGTAGCACCGGGGAGCTGTTTTTT | CASSLAHGSTGELFF
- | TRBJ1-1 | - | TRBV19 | TGTGCCAGTAGTCTATGGACTGTGAACACTGAAGCTTTCTTT | CASSLWTVNTEAFF
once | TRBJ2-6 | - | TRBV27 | TGTGCCAGCAGTTTATTGGGGGCTGGGGCCAACGTCCTGACTTTC | CASSLLGAGANVLTF
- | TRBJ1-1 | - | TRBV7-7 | TGTGCTAGCAGCCCCGTAGGGGGAAACACTGAAGCTTTCTTT | CASSPVGGNTEAFF
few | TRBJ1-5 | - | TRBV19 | TGTGCCAGTAGCCTACGGGCAGGGATGGCTCAGCCCCAGCATTTT | CASSLRAGMAQPQHF